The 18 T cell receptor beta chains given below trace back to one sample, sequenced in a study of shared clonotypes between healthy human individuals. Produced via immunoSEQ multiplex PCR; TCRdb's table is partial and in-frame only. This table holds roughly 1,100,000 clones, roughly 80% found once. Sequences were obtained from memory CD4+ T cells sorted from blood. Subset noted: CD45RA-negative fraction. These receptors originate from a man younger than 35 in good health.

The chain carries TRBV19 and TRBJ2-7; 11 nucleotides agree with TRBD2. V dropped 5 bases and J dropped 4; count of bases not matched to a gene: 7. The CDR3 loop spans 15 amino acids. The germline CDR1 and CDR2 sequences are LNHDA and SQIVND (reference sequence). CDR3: CASSFVAGGPYEQYF. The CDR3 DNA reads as TGTGCCAGTAGTTTTGTAGCGGGAGGGCCGTACGAGCAGTACTTC. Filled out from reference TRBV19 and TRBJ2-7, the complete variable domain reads DGGITQSPKYLFRKEGQNVTLSCEQNLNHDAMYWYRQDPGQGLRLIYYSQIVNDFQKGDIAEGYSVSREKKESFPLTVTSAQKNPTAFYLCASSFVAGGPYEQYFGPGTRLTVT.

The CDR3 region is CASSSAGTGGYTF. The DNA of the CDR3 is TGTGCCAGCAGCTCCGCCGGGACAGGAGGCTACACCTTC. The J gene is TRBJ1-2, the V gene TRBV7-2, with TRBD1 matching over 8 bases. This CDR3 region has 13 residues. V was pared by 4 bases and J by 8 bases, with 6 bases of the junction left unmatched. Germline loops: CDR1 SGHTA, CDR2 FQGNSA.

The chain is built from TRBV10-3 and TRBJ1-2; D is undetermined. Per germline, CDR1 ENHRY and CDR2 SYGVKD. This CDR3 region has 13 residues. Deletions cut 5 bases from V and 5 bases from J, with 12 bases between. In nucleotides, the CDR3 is TGTGCCATCAGTCAGGACGATCGGTATGGCTACACCTTC. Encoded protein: CAISQDDRYGYTF.

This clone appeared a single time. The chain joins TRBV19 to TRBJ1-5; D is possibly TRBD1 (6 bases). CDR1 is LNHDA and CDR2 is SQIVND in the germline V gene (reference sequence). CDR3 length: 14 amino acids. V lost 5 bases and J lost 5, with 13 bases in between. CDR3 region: CASSSGQFHQPQHF. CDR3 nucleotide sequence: TGTGCCAGTAGTTCCGGACAGTTCCATCAGCCCCAGCATTTT. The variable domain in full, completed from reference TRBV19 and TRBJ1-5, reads DGGITQSPKYLFRKEGQNVTLSCEQNLNHDAMYWYRQDPGQGLRLIYYSQIVNDFQKGDIAEGYSVSREKKESFPLTVTSAQKNPTAFYLCASSSGQFHQPQHFGDGTRLSIL.

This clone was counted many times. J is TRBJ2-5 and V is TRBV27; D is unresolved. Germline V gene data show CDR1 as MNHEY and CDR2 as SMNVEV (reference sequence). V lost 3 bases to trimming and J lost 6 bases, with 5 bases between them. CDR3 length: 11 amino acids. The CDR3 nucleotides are TGTGCCAGCAGTTTCGGACAGACCCAGTACTTC. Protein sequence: CASSFGQTQYF.

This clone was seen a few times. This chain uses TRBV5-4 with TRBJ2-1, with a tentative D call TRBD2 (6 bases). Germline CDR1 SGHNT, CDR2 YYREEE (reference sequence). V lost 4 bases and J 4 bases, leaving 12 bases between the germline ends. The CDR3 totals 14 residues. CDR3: CASSDGTLYNEQFF. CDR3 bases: TGTGCCAGCAGCGACGGGACTCTATACAATGAGCAGTTCTTC.

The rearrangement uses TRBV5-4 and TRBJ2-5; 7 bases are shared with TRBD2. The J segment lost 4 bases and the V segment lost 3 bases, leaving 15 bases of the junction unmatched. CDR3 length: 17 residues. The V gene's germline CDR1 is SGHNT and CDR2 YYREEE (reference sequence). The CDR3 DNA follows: TGTGCCAGCAGCTCCCCTCGCGGAAAGGGAGGGTCAGAGACCCAGTACTTC. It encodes CASSSPRGKGGSETQYF.

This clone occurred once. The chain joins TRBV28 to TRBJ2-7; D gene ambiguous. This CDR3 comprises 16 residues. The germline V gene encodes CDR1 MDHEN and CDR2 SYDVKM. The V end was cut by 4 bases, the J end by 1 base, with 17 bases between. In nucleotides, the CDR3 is TGTGCCAGCAGTTCCCCAAGAGGTTACCGATCCTACGAGCAGTACTTC. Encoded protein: CASSSPRGYRSYEQYF.

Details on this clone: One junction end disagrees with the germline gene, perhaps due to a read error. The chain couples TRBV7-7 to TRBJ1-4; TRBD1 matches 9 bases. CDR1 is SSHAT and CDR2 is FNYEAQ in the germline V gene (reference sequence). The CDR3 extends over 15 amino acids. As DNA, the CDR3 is TGTGCTAGCAGACATAACAGGGGGCGAGATGAAAAACTGTTTTTT. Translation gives CASRHNRGRDEKLFF.

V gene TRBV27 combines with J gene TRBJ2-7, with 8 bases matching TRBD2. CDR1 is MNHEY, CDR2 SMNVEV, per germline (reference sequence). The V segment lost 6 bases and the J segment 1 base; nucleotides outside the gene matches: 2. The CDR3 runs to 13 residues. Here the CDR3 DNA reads TGTGCCAGCAGATTAGCGGGGTCCTACGAGCAGTACTTC. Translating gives CASRLAGSYEQYF.

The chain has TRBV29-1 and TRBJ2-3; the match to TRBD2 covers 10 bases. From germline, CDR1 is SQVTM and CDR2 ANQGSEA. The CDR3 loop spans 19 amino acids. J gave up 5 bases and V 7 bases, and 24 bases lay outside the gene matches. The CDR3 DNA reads TGCAGCGCAAAAAAAATTAGCGGGGGGACCCTGTCGTCAGGAGATACGCAGTATTTT. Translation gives CSAKKISGGTLSSGDTQYF.

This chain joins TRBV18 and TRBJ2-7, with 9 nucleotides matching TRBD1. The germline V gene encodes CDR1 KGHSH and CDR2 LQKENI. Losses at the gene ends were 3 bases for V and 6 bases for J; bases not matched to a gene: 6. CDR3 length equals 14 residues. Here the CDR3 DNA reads TGTGCCAGCTCACCGCAACAGGGGGCGTCCGAGCAGTACTTC. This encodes CASSPQQGASEQYF.

CDR3: CAISPGTGLGDTQYF. The CDR3, as DNA: TGTGCTATCTCTCCCGGGACAGGTCTTGGAGATACGCAGTATTTT. The chain links TRBV7-7 to TRBJ2-3; TRBD1 matches 8 bases. This CDR3 contains 15 residues. Germline CDR1 SSHAT, CDR2 FNYEAQ (reference sequence).

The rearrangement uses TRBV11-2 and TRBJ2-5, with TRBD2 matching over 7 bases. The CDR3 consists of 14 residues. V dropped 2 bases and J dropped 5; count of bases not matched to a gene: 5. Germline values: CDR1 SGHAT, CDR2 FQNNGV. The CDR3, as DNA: TGTGCCAGCAGCTTAAGGCGGGGGTCGGAGACCCAGTACTTC. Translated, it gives CASSLRRGSETQYF.

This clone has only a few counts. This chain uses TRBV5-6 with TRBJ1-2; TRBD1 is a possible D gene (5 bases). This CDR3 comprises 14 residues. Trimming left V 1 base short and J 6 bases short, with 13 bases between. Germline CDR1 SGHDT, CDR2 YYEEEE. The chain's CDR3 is CASSLWTTYNGYTF. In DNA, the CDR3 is TGTGCCAGCAGCTTGTGGACAACTTATAATGGCTACACCTTC.

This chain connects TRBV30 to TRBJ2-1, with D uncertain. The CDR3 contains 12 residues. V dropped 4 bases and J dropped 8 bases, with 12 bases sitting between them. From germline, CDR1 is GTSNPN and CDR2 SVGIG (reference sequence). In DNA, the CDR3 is TGTGCCTGGACTAGTCTTGGCGATGAGCAGTTCTTC. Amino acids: CAWTSLGDEQFF.

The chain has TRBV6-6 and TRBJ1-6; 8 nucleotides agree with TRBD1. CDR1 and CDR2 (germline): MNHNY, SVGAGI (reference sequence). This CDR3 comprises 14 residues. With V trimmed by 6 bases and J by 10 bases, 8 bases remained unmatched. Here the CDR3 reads CASSNDRGGSPLHF. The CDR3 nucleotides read TGTGCCAGCAGCAATGACAGGGGAGGATCACCCCTCCACTTT.

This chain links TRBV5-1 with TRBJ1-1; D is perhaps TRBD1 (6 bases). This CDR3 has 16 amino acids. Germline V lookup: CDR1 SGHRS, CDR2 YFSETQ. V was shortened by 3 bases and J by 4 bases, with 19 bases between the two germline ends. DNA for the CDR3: TGCGCCAGCAGCTCCACAGGGAGGGTGAGTGGCACTGAAGCTTTCTTT. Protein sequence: CASSSTGRVSGTEAFF.